Here is one T cell receptor (beta chain) with its context. Antigen: not known. The authors built TCR beta libraries using iRepertoire HTBI primers and Arm-PCR of CDR3 regions. TCRdb processed the multiplex PCR reads anew with MiXCR; each CDR3 protein has one entry. In the table there are hundreds of thousands of distinct CDR3 sequences, 15% to 20% of which are singletons. The CDR3 has 13 residues. The germline V and J ends were trimmed by 4 bases and 15 bases, with 19 bases remaining between them. CDR1 and CDR2 (germline): SGHAT, FQNNGV. These data are taken from a study of regulatory T cells in long-lasting Graves disease. Time point described: newly diagnosed GD, antithyroid drugs for less than 3 months. Researchers made the TCR library from RNA that was extracted from PBMCs. Under American Thyroid Association guidelines, Graves' disease was diagnosed. Study findings and constraints: Relative to newly diagnosed Graves' patients, persistent ones had lower TCR diversity. Having few samples may have compromised the accuracy.

The sequencing here drew on peripheral blood mononuclear cells (PBMCs), taken at new diagnosis, from a patient treated with antithyroid drugs. The receptor comes from a female donor with Graves disease. This rearrangement joins TRBV11-2 to TRBJ2-1; D uncertain. The CDR3 sequence: CASSYTLQRKSFF. The CDR3 DNA is TGTGCCAGCAGCTACACCCTTCAGCGTAAGTCGTTCTTC. Looking up the rest from reference TRBV11-2 and TRBJ2-1 gives the full variable domain: EAGVAQSPRYKIIEKRQSVAFWCNPISGHATLYWYQQILGQGPKLLIQFQNNGVVDDSQLPKDRFSAERLKGVDSTLKIQPAKLEDSAVYLCASSYTLQRKSFFGPGTRLTVL.